Below are 31 T cell receptor beta chains sequenced from a single sample in a study of T-cell reconstitution after alpha-beta-depleted transplantation in children. Preparing the TCRbeta library involved the use of unique molecular identifiers. TCRdb called the PCR reads again in MiXCR, with one record for every CDR3 protein. Of 250,000 or so distinct CDR3 sequences in the sample, roughly 8.2% were seen once. This specimen was PBMCs, mostly from graft donor cells, taken 180 days after TCRalphabeta/CD19-depleted stem cell transplant. These receptors came from a male patient younger than 18 who had a stem cell transplant for acute lymphoblastic leukemia, so the T cells may come from the graft donor.

This clonotype was observed a handful of times. V usage is TRBV20-1 and J usage is TRBJ2-1; TRBD2 matches at 8 bases. The CDR3 is made up of 18 amino acids. V lost 7 bases and J lost 8; bases outside the gene matches: 25. Germline V gene data show CDR1 as DFQATT and CDR2 as SNEGSKA (reference sequence). CDR3 in amino acids: CSGRPEGGRRLYPHEQFF. CDR3 DNA: TGCAGTGGGAGACCGGAGGGCGGGAGGAGGTTGTATCCACATGAGCAGTTCTTC.

This clonotype appeared many times. This chain uses TRBV5-1 with TRBJ2-5; possibly TRBD2 for D (6 bases). Germline CDR1 reads SGHRS; CDR2 reads YFSETQ. The CDR3 spans 15 residues. V lost 0 bases and J lost 4, with 13 bases in between. The CDR3 loop is CASSLGGNEAETQYF. The CDR3 nucleotides read TGCGCCAGCAGCTTGGGCGGGAACGAGGCAGAGACCCAGTACTTC.

This clonotype was observed many times. The chain joins TRBV18 to TRBJ2-1; no reliable D call. The length of the CDR3 is 17 residues. The germline V gene encodes CDR1 KGHSH and CDR2 LQKENI. V was clipped by 4 bases and J by 1 base, with 17 bases between them. The CDR3 DNA sequence: TGTGCCAGCTCACGTCTCTCAGGAATCTTTTCCTACAATGAGCAGTTCTTC. Amino acid sequence: CASSRLSGIFSYNEQFF.

This clonotype was counted ten times or more. J is TRBJ2-7 and V is TRBV10-3; 10 bases are a match to TRBD1. V lost 7 bases and J lost 0; bases outside the gene matches: 6. Germline V CDR1 and CDR2: ENHRY, SYGVKD. The CDR3 is made up of 15 amino acids. CDR3 sequence reads: CAITQGQGSSYEQYF. CDR3 nucleotide sequence: TGTGCCATCACCCAGGGACAGGGGAGCTCCTACGAGCAGTACTTC.

This clonotype appeared a few times. This chain uses TRBV12-3 or TRBV12-4 with TRBJ1-5; the match to TRBD1 covers 9 bases. V trimming: 6 bases; J trimming: 2 bases; junction bases outside the gene matches: 5. The CDR3 extends over 15 amino acids. The CDR3 protein is CASSPRDRGNQPQHF. For the CDR3, the DNA is TGTGCCAGCAGCCCCCGGGACAGGGGCAATCAGCCCCAGCATTTT.

The sample holds many counts of this clonotype. The chain recombines TRBV20-1 with TRBJ2-3; TRBD2 matches 11 bases. The CDR3 has 16 amino acids. Germline CDR1 and CDR2: DFQATT and SNEGSKA (reference sequence). The V gene end was trimmed by 2 bases and the J gene end by 5 bases; junction bases not matched to a gene: 9. This CDR3 reads CSARFSGRARGDTQYF. The CDR3 DNA reads TGCAGTGCTAGATTTAGCGGGAGGGCCCGGGGAGATACGCAGTATTTT.

This clonotype showed up many times. The rearrangement links TRBV7-3 to TRBJ2-3; TRBD2 agrees at 8 bases. Germline CDR1 SGHTA, CDR2 FQGTGA. The ends lost 5 bases at V and 6 bases at J; junction bases unmatched: 10. CDR3 length: 15 amino acids. This chain's CDR3 is CASSPAGGDLDTQYF. The CDR3 bases are TGTGCCAGCAGCCCTGCCGGGGGGGACCTGGATACGCAGTATTTT.

This clonotype has ten or more counts. J is TRBJ2-3 and V is TRBV7-2; no clear D. V was shortened by 4 bases and J by 2 bases, with 10 bases between the two germline ends. The germline CDR1 and CDR2 sequences are SGHTA and FQGNSA. This CDR3 has 14 residues. This CDR3 is CASSYLHLTDTQYF. The DNA for the CDR3 is TGTGCCAGCAGCTACCTTCATCTCACAGATACGCAGTATTTT.

This clonotype was seen ten or more times. The chain has TRBV10-3 and TRBJ1-4; D gene ambiguous. CDR3 size: 13 residues. In germline, CDR1 is ENHRY, CDR2 SYGVKD. V lost 11 bases and J lost 5, with 15 bases in between. This CDR3 reads CASQVLLNEKLFF. Written as DNA, the CDR3 is TGTGCCTCCCAGGTGCTGTTAAATGAAAAACTGTTTTTT.

This clonotype was found a few times. This chain joins TRBV2 and TRBJ2-6; D is possibly TRBD1 or TRBD2 (5 bases each). CDR3 size: 18 residues. V was trimmed by 10 bases and J by 2 bases, leaving 24 bases between them. Germline assignment: CDR1 SNHLY and CDR2 FYNNEI. CDR3 residues: CAIHGNWDGLPGANVLTF. DNA of the CDR3: TGTGCCATCCACGGTAATTGGGACGGGCTCCCTGGGGCCAACGTCCTGACTTTC.

This clonotype occurred many times. The chain links TRBV7-9 to TRBJ2-1, with TRBD2 matching 8 bases. The CDR3 covers 16 residues. Germline V lookup: CDR1 SEHNR, CDR2 FQNEAQ (reference sequence). J was trimmed by 8 bases and V by 6 bases; bases with no gene match: 15. This CDR3 is CASSHGGVAGIDEQFF. In DNA, the CDR3 is TGTGCCAGCAGTCACGGGGGGGTAGCGGGAATCGATGAGCAGTTCTTC.

The chain recombines TRBV5-1 with TRBJ2-3; D is ambiguous. V was trimmed by 0 bases and J by 1 base, leaving 15 bases between them. In germline, CDR1 is SGHRS, CDR2 YFSETQ. The CDR3 is 17 amino acids. The CDR3 protein is CASSLALAARGTDTQYF. DNA for the CDR3: TGCGCCAGCAGCTTGGCCTTGGCCGCCCGGGGCACAGATACGCAGTATTTT.

This clonotype was observed many times. The chain is built from TRBV7-9 and TRBJ2-1; 8 nucleotides match TRBD2. V lost 5 bases and J lost 4; bases outside the gene matches: 10. This CDR3 contains 16 residues. Germline V gives CDR1 SEHNR, CDR2 FQNEAQ (reference sequence). The CDR3 DNA follows: TGTGCCAGCAGCCCCCGAGGAGCGGGAGCTTACAATGAGCAGTTCTTC. Protein sequence: CASSPRGAGAYNEQFF.

Worth noting for this clonotype: A much larger clone sits a single nucleotide away, making a read error possible. This sequence joins TRBV29-1 and TRBJ2-1; TRBD2 matches at 10 bases. After removal of 7 bases from V and 9 bases from J, the junction contained 18 bases not matched to a gene. The CDR3 is 16 residues long. Germline CDR1 reads SQVTM; CDR2 reads ANQGSEA. The CDR3: CSACPPGLAVVTEQFF. The DNA of the CDR3 is TGCAGCGCCTGCCCTCCTGGACTAGCGGTAGTTACTGAGCAGTTCTTC.

This chain joins TRBV7-2 and TRBJ2-1; 10 positions agree with TRBD2. Germline loops: CDR1 SGHTA, CDR2 FQGNSA. The CDR3 covers 16 residues. The junction had 14 bases not matched to a gene; V was cut back by 5 bases and J by 10 bases. CDR3 region: CASSPTRVAGGLEQFF. As DNA, the CDR3 is TGTGCCAGCAGCCCAACCCGGGTAGCGGGGGGACTAGAGCAGTTCTTC.

This clonotype was recorded many times. The chain has TRBV5-1 and TRBJ2-3; D is possibly TRBD1 or TRBD2 (7 bases each). There are 17 residues in the CDR3. The V and J ends lost 3 bases and 1 base respectively, with 18 bases between them. The V gene's germline CDR1 is SGHRS and CDR2 YFSETQ. The CDR3 is CASSSSGGGKRTDTQYF. Here the CDR3 DNA reads TGCGCCAGCAGCTCTTCAGGGGGGGGGAAACGCACAGATACGCAGTATTTT.

There are many counts of this clonotype. The rearrangement joins TRBV19 to TRBJ2-1, with D perhaps TRBD1 (6 bases). The germline CDR1 and CDR2 sequences are LNHDA and SQIVND (reference sequence). The CDR3 is 12 amino acids. In nucleotides, the CDR3 is TGTGGCCAACAAAAGGGGGACAATGAGCAGTTCTTC. Translating it yields CGQQKGDNEQFF.

This clonotype has at least ten counts. One base away lies a much larger clone, so this may be a sequencing read error. The V gene is TRBV5-1, the J gene TRBJ1-4; 7 bases align to TRBD1. J gave up 7 bases and V 4 bases, and 7 bases lay outside the gene matches. Germline V gives CDR1 SGHRS, CDR2 YFSETQ. The CDR3 has 14 residues. The CDR3 loop is CASSHLDRSEKLFF. The CDR3 DNA follows: TGCGCCAGCAGCCATCTGGACAGGTCTGAAAAACTGTTTTTT.

This clonotype was found many times. The V call is TRBV6-1, the J call TRBJ2-7, with D possibly being TRBD2 (6 bases). Deletions cut 1 base from V and 1 base from J, with 11 bases between. This CDR3 contains 15 residues. Germline lookup yields CDR1 MNHNS and CDR2 SASEGT. The CDR3 nucleotides are TGTGCCAGCAGTGAAGGGGCAGGGACTTCCTACGAGCAGTACTTC. It codes for CASSEGAGTSYEQYF.

Many counts were recorded for this clonotype. The rearrangement joins TRBV5-1 to TRBJ1-1; D remains ambiguous. Deletions cut 5 bases from V and 0 bases from J, with 11 bases between. This CDR3 is 14 amino acids long. Germline CDR1 reads SGHRS; CDR2 reads YFSETQ. The DNA of the CDR3 is TGCGCCAGCAGACCGGGCCTCATGAACACTGAAGCTTTCTTT. Its protein product is CASRPGLMNTEAFF.

This clonotype was seen many times. This chain links TRBV10-3 with TRBJ1-5; no definite D call. Per germline, CDR1 ENHRY and CDR2 SYGVKD. V was trimmed by 5 bases and J by 6 bases, leaving 20 bases between them. The CDR3 extends over 16 amino acids. CDR3 amino acids: CAISPESRVFSQPQHF. The CDR3 DNA sequence: TGTGCCATCAGTCCAGAAAGTCGAGTTTTCAGTCAGCCCCAGCATTTT.

This clonotype has ten or more counts. This chain connects TRBV5-5 to TRBJ2-2, with D unclear. CDR1 SGHKS and CDR2 YYEKEE come from the germline V gene (reference sequence). This CDR3 region has 15 residues. V was cut by 2 bases and J by 2 bases, with 10 bases left in between. CDR3 nucleotides: TGTGCCAGCAGCTTCCCCTCGCCAAACACCGGGGAGCTGTTTTTT. Translated: CASSFPSPNTGELFF.

This clonotype was seen at least ten times. V usage is TRBV12-3 or TRBV12-4 and J usage is TRBJ2-6, with 9 bases aligning to TRBD1. This CDR3 has 16 residues. With 8 bases clipped from V and 4 bases from J, the junction kept 9 bases outside the gene matches. The CDR3 region has the DNA TGTGCCAGCGGCCTACAGGGGGCCTTAGGGGCCAACGTCCTGACTTTC. It codes for CASGLQGALGANVLTF.

On this clonotype: This may be a read error, as it is one base from a much larger clone. The rearrangement uses TRBV10-3 and TRBJ1-3, with D tentatively TRBD1 (5 bases). The length of the CDR3 is 16 residues. The germline V gene has CDR1 ENHRY and CDR2 SYGVKD. CDR3 sequence (DNA): TGTGCCATCAGTGAGTCCCCTGCCAGGGAAAGAAACACCACATATTTT. It encodes CAISESPARERNTTYF.

This chain joins TRBV7-6 and TRBJ2-3; D is perhaps TRBD2 (6 bases). Trimming removed 0 bases from V and 2 bases from J, with 12 bases in between. The CDR3 length is 16 residues. Germline V CDR1 and CDR2: SGHVS, FNYEAQ. For the CDR3, the DNA is TGTGCCAGCAGCTTAGCGGGGGGTTTTTACACAGATACGCAGTATTTT. This encodes CASSLAGGFYTDTQYF.

At least ten counts were recorded for this clonotype. This rearrangement joins TRBV28 to TRBJ1-2; D remains ambiguous. V was clipped by 6 bases and J by 5 bases, with 7 bases between them. The V gene's germline CDR1 is MDHEN and CDR2 SYDVKM. This CDR3 contains 11 residues. The CDR3 DNA reads as TGTGCCAGCAGCTTGTCGTATGGCTACACCTTC. This translates into CASSLSYGYTF.

This clonotype appeared many times. The rearrangement uses TRBV2 and TRBJ1-1; D unresolved. The CDR3 has 15 amino acids. The ends were cut back, 6 bases at V and 5 bases at J, with 19 bases in the middle. The germline V gene has CDR1 SNHLY and CDR2 FYNNEI. CDR3 in DNA: TGTGCCAGCAGCCTTGAAGGAGGGAGGAGGACTGAAGCTTTCTTT. Translated, it gives CASSLEGGRRTEAFF.

This clonotype was counted many times. V usage is TRBV7-2 and J usage is TRBJ1-2; D is possibly TRBD1 (6 bases). The CDR3 is made up of 14 amino acids. Germline CDR1 is SGHTA and CDR2 is FQGNSA. With 1 base removed from V and 2 bases from J, the gap between germline ends came to 8 bases. CDR3: CASSLGQANYGYTF. The CDR3 bases are TGTGCCAGCAGCTTAGGACAGGCGAACTATGGCTACACCTTC.

Many counts were recorded for this clonotype. The chain is built from TRBV5-6 and TRBJ2-3, with unresolved D. Trimming shortened V by 1 base and J by 4 bases, and 13 bases separated the two germline ends. The CDR3 sequence is 15 residues long. CDR1 is SGHDT, CDR2 YYEEEE, per germline. The CDR3 coding sequence is TGTGCCAGCAGCTTGTGGGCAGGAACTGCAGATACGCAGTATTTT. This codes for CASSLWAGTADTQYF. Based on the CDR3 plus reference TRBV5-6 and TRBJ2-3, the full variable domain is DAGVTQSPTHLIKTRGQQVTLRCSPKSGHDTVSWYQQALGQGPQFIFQYYEEEERQRGNFPDRFSGHQFPNYSSELNVNALLLGDSALYLCASSLWAGTADTQYFGPGTRLTVL.

This clonotype has a count of ten or more. The chain uses TRBV5-4 and TRBJ2-3; 10 bases agree with TRBD2. The V segment lost 0 bases and the J segment 4 bases; nucleotides outside the gene matches: 14. This CDR3 has 19 amino acids. Germline V CDR1 and CDR2: SGHNT, YYREEE (reference sequence). The CDR3 sequence is CASSLASGVAGGPADTQYF. Written as DNA, the CDR3 is TGTGCCAGCAGCTTGGCCAGCGGGGTAGCGGGGGGCCCTGCAGATACGCAGTATTTT.

The V and J genes are TRBV25-1 and TRBJ1-5; 11 bases are shared with TRBD1. The V and J ends lost 3 bases and 0 bases, in that order; junction bases with no gene match: 4. Germline V lookup: CDR1 MGHDK, CDR2 SYGVNS. The CDR3 spans 17 residues. DNA for the CDR3: TGTGCCAGCAGTGAGGACAGGGGGCAATATAGCAATCAGCCCCAGCATTTT. Its protein is CASSEDRGQYSNQPQHF.